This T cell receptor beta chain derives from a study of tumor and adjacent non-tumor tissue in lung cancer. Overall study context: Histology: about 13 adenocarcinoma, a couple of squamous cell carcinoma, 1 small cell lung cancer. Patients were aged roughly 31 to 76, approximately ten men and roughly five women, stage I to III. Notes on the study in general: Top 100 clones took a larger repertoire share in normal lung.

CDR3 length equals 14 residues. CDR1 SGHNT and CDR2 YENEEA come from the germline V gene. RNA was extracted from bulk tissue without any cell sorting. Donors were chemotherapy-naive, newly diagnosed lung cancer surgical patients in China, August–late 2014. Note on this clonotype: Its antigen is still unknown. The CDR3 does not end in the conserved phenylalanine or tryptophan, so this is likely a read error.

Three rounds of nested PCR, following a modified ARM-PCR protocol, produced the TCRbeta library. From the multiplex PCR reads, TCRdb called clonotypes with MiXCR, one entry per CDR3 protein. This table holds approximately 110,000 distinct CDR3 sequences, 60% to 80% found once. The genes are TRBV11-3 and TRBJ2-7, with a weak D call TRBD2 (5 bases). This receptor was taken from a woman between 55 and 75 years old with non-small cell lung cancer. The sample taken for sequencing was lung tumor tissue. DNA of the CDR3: TGTTCCAGCAGTTTAGGTACGGGAACCTACGAGCAGTACATC. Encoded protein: CSSSLGTGTYEQYI.